This TCR beta chain was recorded in a study of response to subunit inactivated influenza vaccine. A few counts support this clonotype. TCRdb used MiXCR to reprocess the RT-PCR reads, holding one entry per CDR3 protein. The table records about 540,000 distinct CDR3 sequences, under 30% of them present only once. This same sample was also part of a study on T cells expressing NK-cell markers. According to that study: For TCR beta, cDNA was produced by 5'RACE template switching with UMIs. Where a handful of donors were concerned, these clonotypes also led the CD3+CD56-NKG2C+ fraction.

The TCR was taken from a man aged 50-59 years who received an inactivated influenza vaccine. This specimen consisted of CD4+ T cells sorted from PBMCs, obtained about 13 days after vaccination.

CDR3 residues: CASRAVRGRRETQYF. In DNA form, the CDR3 reads TGTGCCAGCAGGGCCGTCAGGGGGCGCCGAGAGACCCAGTACTTC. The chain combines TRBV12-3 or TRBV12-4 with TRBJ2-5; TRBD1 aligns across 8 bases. The CDR3 consists of 15 residues. Unmatched junction bases numbered 10, after V lost 6 bases and J lost 4 bases.